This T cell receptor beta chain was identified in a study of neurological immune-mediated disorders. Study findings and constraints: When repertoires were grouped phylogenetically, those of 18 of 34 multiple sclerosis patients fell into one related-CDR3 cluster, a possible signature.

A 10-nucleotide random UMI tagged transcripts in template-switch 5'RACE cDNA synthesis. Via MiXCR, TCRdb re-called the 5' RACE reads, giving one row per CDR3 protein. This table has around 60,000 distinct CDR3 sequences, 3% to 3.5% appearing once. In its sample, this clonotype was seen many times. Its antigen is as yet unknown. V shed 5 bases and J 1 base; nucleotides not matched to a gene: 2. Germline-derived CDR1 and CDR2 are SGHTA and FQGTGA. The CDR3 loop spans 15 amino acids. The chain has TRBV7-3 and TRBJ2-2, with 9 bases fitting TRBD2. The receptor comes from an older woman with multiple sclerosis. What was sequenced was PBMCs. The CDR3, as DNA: TGTGCCAGCAGCGCGACTAGCGGGAACACCGGGGAGCTGTTTTTT. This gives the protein CASSATSGNTGELFF.